This T cell receptor (beta chain) was recorded in a study of blood T cell repertoires in COVID-19. Study context: Some COVID-19 samples were acute and others convalescent; all came from the United States, Italy and Spain. Sources were T cells, B-cell-depleted T cells, or PBMCs; the material itself was cDNA or gDNA.

How the authors handled the data: Estimation of nucleated cell counts relied on the amplification of reference gene primers. Clones were sequenced by immunoSEQ multiplex PCR, and TCRdb holds only the in-frame ones, with some missing. V and J calls and clone size are copied from that table; D and trimming were computed from the DNA. The sample consists of 35,000 to 50,000 clones, approximately 86% of them appearing once. This clone has more than one count but fewer than ten. Germline-derived CDR1 and CDR2 are MGHRA and YSYEKL. The junction had 10 bases not matched to a gene; V was cut back by 3 bases and J by 2 bases. CDR3 size: 16 residues.

The source of this sequence is a woman in her sixties or seventies with acute or convalescent COVID-19. The chain employs TRBV4-1 and TRBJ2-7; TRBD1 matches 7 bases. Source material: peripheral blood. The CDR3 is CASSHPGGFSAYEQYF. CDR3 DNA sequence: TGCGCCAGCAGCCACCCAGGGGGTTTTTCAGCCTACGAGCAGTACTTC.